This record concerns one T cell receptor (beta chain) sequence. Produced via immunoSEQ multiplex PCR; TCRdb's table is partial and in-frame only. The sample records more than 350,000 clones, about 88% being singletons. These data originate in a study of blood T cell repertoires in COVID-19. Study context: T cells, B-cell-depleted T cells, or PBMCs supplied cDNA or gDNA.

V shed 2 bases, J shed 4 bases, and the junction held 18 bases outside the gene matches. CDR3 length equals 20 residues. Germline assignment: CDR1 KGHSH and CDR2 LQKENI. Those enrolled, adults aged roughly 18 to 95 years, came from 25 or so US areas. Each participant's cohort was designated according to participant-reported clinical history. Within 2 weeks before study entry, exposed participants met a COVID-19 case. The clonotype comes from a woman under 30 who had been exposed to COVID-19. The rearrangement links TRBV18 to TRBJ2-5, with 11 bases matching TRBD1. The sequencing input was PBMCs or T cells enriched from blood (not recorded which). CDR3 sequence (DNA): TGTGCCAGCTCACCAAGGACAGGGGGCTGGGAGAATTTAAGGAGAGAGACCCAGTACTTC. Its translation: CASSPRTGGWENLRRETQYF.